Detailed here is one T cell receptor beta chain. This specimen comes from a study of blood T cell repertoires in COVID-19. Study summary: Whether acute or convalescent, the COVID-19 samples came from the United States, Italy and Spain. From T cells, B-cell-depleted T cells, or PBMCs came the material, which was cDNA or gDNA.

Sequenced by immunoSEQ multiplex PCR; TCRdb stores in-frame clones only, minus some. The table shows roughly 220,000 clones, with approximately 80% occurring only once. The clonotype comes from a man aged 30 to 45 with active or convalescent COVID-19. The sequenced material came from peripheral blood.

The CDR3 here is CASSLDRGVEQYF. DNA for the CDR3: TGTGCCAGCAGCTTAGATAGGGGCGTGGAGCAGTACTTC. The chain couples TRBV11-1 to TRBJ2-7; the D gene is possibly TRBD1 (5 bases). The CDR3 is made up of 13 amino acids. CDR1 is SGHAT and CDR2 is FQDESV in the germline V gene (reference sequence). V shed 1 base and J shed 7 bases, with 11 bases lying between them.